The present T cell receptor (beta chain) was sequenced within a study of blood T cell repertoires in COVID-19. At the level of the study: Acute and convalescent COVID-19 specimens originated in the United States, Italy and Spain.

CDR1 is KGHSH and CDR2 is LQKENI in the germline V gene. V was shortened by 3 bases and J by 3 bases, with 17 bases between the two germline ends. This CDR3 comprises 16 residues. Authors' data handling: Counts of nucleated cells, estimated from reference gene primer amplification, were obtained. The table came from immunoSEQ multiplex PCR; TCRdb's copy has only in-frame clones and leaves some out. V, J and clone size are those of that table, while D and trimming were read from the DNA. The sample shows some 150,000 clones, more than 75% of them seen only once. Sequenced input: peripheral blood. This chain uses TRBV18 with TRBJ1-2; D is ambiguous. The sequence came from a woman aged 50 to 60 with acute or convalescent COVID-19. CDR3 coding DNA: TGTGCCAGCTCACCGGCAGCGGGTTTTAGTGACTATGGCTACACCTTC. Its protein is CASSPAAGFSDYGYTF.